The 21 T cell receptor beta chains below were found in one sample sequenced in a study of T cells in Graves' hyperthyroidism and ophthalmopathy. TCR beta CDR3 regions were amplified from RNA transcripts. HTBI primers were used for first-round RT-PCR of the TCR CDR3. MiXCR, run by TCRdb on the multiplex PCR reads, gives a single entry per CDR3 protein. The sample consists of 650,000 to 700,000 distinct CDR3 sequences, around 16% of them appearing once. The sample was blood. The receptors originated from a man aged 50-60 years with Graves' hyperthyroidism.

In its sample, this clonotype was seen many times. J is TRBJ2-3 and V is TRBV2, with 7 bases aligning to TRBD2. The CDR3 is 13 amino acids. Germline-derived CDR1 and CDR2 are SNHLY and FYNNEI. The trim removed 10 bases at V and 1 base at J, leaving 5 bases unmatched. CDR3 residues: CAIPRGGTDTQYF. Here the CDR3 DNA reads TGTGCCATCCCTCGGGGGGGCACAGATACGCAGTATTTT.

Ten or more counts support this clonotype. CDR3 sequence reads: CASSGGVTAKNIQYF. The CDR3 DNA sequence: TGTGCCAGCAGTGGTGGCGTTACAGCCAAAAACATTCAGTACTTC. The rearrangement uses TRBV2 and TRBJ2-4, with unresolved D. The germline gives CDR1 SNHLY, CDR2 FYNNEI. CDR3 length: 15 amino acids. With 4 bases removed from V and 0 bases from J, the gap between germline ends came to 10 bases.

V and J are TRBV5-1 and TRBJ2-7; 13 bases match TRBD2. Germline trimming cut 4 bases from V and 2 bases from J; bases unmatched to any gene: 9. The CDR3 has 17 amino acids. The germline V gene has CDR1 SGHRS and CDR2 YFSETQ. This chain's CDR3 is CASSPNPTSGRAYEQYF. Here the CDR3 DNA reads TGCGCCAGCAGCCCCAACCCCACTAGCGGGAGGGCCTACGAGCAGTACTTC. The variable domain in full, completed from reference TRBV5-1 and TRBJ2-7, reads KAGVTQTPRYLIKTRGQQVTLSCSPISGHRSVSWYQQTPGQGLQFLFEYFSETQRNKGNFPGRFSGRQFSNSRSEMNVSTLELGDSALYLCASSPNPTSGRAYEQYFGPGTRLTVT.

This clonotype was detected only a few times. V gene TRBV28 combines with J gene TRBJ2-3; D is unresolved. The CDR3 contains 12 residues. Germline CDR1 reads MDHEN; CDR2 reads SYDVKM. Trimming cost V 8 bases and J 2 bases, with 8 bases left between them. CDR3 DNA: TGTGCCAGCCGCACCCTCACAGATACGCAGTATTTT. It encodes CASRTLTDTQYF. Full variable domain (missing parts from reference TRBV28 and TRBJ2-3): DVKVTQSSRYLVKRTGEKVFLECVQDMDHENMFWYRQDPGLGLRLIYFSYDVKMKEKGDIPEGYSVSREKKERFSLILESASTNQTSMYLCASRTLTDTQYFGPGTRLTVL.

In this sample, this clonotype turned up many times. The genes are TRBV12-3 or TRBV12-4 and TRBJ2-7, with TRBD1 matching over 8 bases. The CDR3 is 14 amino acids. Trimming removed 5 bases from V and 6 bases from J; junction bases left unmatched: 9. CDR3 DNA sequence: TGTGCCAGCAGTCCGACCGACAGGGGATTCGAGCAGTACTTC. Protein: CASSPTDRGFEQYF.

The sample holds a few counts of this clonotype. V and J are TRBV27 and TRBJ2-3; D remains ambiguous. With 7 bases removed from V and 4 bases from J, the gap between germline ends came to 9 bases. The CDR3 is made up of 12 amino acids. Germline V CDR1 and CDR2: MNHEY, SMNVEV (reference sequence). The CDR3 DNA is TGTGCCAGCAATCTCCTAGCAGATACGCAGTATTTT. Its protein is CASNLLADTQYF.

The sample holds a few counts of this clonotype. V usage is TRBV20-1 and J usage is TRBJ1-3; a weak D match, TRBD1 (5 bases). Germline V gene sequence: CDR1 DFQATT, CDR2 SNEGSKA (reference sequence). The CDR3 is made up of 18 amino acids. The V gene lost 8 bases and the J gene lost 15 bases, with 41 bases spanning the gap. This chain's CDR3 is CSIRPSGLAGVQAVREYF. The CDR3 DNA is TGCAGTATTCGACCTTCGGGACTAGCGGGAGTGCAAGCCGTCAGAGAATATTTT.

This rearrangement joins TRBV19 to TRBJ2-7; D is tentatively TRBD1 or TRBD2 (5 bases each). CDR1 is LNHDA, CDR2 SQIVND, per germline (reference sequence). The CDR3 is 12 residues long. The V end was cut by 8 bases, the J end by 7 bases, with 15 bases between. DNA of the CDR3: TGTGCCAGTCTCGGGGCGAGAGGGGAGCAGTACTTC. Translating it yields CASLGARGEQYF.

The sample holds a few counts of this clonotype. This chain uses TRBV18 with TRBJ2-3, with D hard to call. This CDR3 has 14 amino acids. Trimming took 2 bases from V and 2 from J, leaving 8 bases between them. The germline V gene encodes CDR1 KGHSH and CDR2 LQKENI. CDR3 protein: CASSPARNTDTQYF. In DNA form, the CDR3 reads TGTGCCAGCTCACCAGCTAGAAACACAGATACGCAGTATTTT.

The table lists this clonotype with many counts. J is TRBJ2-1 and V is TRBV11-2, with 11 positions matching TRBD2. V was pared by 4 bases and J by 10 bases, with 15 bases of the junction left unmatched. The CDR3 loop spans 17 amino acids. Germline V CDR1 and CDR2: SGHAT, FQNNGV. The CDR3 loop is CASSSVLAGGPNREQFF. DNA of the CDR3: TGTGCCAGCAGCTCCGTTTTAGCGGGAGGGCCGAACCGAGAGCAGTTCTTC.

This clonotype appeared many times. The J gene is TRBJ2-3, the V gene TRBV5-1; D is ambiguous. Between the trimmed V and J ends, which lost 2 bases and 2 bases, there was a span of 3 bases. CDR1 and CDR2 (germline): SGHRS, YFSETQ. The length of the CDR3 is 12 residues. The CDR3 sequence: CASSFDTDTQYF. The DNA for the CDR3 is TGCGCCAGCAGCTTTGACACAGATACGCAGTATTTT.

This clonotype was counted many times. Germline is not matched at one junction end, which may reflect a read error. The chain uses TRBV28 and TRBJ1-5; possible D gene TRBD1, 5 bases. Germline V gene sequence: CDR1 MDHEN, CDR2 SYDVKM. The CDR3 loop spans 17 amino acids. This CDR3 reads CASSYISDGHSNHPQHF. The DNA of the CDR3 is TGTGCCAGCAGTTACATCTCGGACGGACATAGCAATCACCCCCAGCATTTT. Looking up the rest from reference TRBV28 and TRBJ1-5 gives the full variable domain: DVKVTQSSRYLVKRTGEKVFLECVQDMDHENMFWYRQDPGLGLRLIYFSYDVKMKEKGDIPEGYSVSREKKERFSLILESASTNQTSMYLCASSYISDGHSNHPQHFGDGTRLSIL.

This clonotype was observed many times. The rearrangement joins TRBV7-9 to TRBJ2-1; 13 nucleotides agree with TRBD2. This CDR3 is built from 17 residues. Germline CDR1 and CDR2: SEHNR and FQNEAQ (reference sequence). J gave up 3 bases and V 5 bases, and 7 bases lay outside the gene matches. The CDR3 nucleotides are TGTGCCAGCAGCCTGACTAGCGGGAGGTTCTACTACAATGAGCAGTTCTTC. Protein: CASSLTSGRFYYNEQFF. Together with reference TRBV7-9 and TRBJ2-1, the CDR3 gives the full variable domain: DTGVSQNPRHKITKRGQNVTFRCDPISEHNRLYWYRQTLGQGPEFLTYFQNEAQLEKSRLLSDRFSAERPKGSFSTLEIQRTEQGDSAMYLCASSLTSGRFYYNEQFFGPGTRLTVL.

The V call is TRBV12-3 or TRBV12-4, the J call TRBJ2-5; 15 bases fit TRBD2. Trimming removed 6 bases from V and 5 bases from J; junction bases left unmatched: 10. The CDR3 consists of 17 residues. The CDR3 reads CASSSGTSGRTGETQYF. The CDR3 nucleotides read TGTGCCAGCAGCTCCGGGACTAGCGGGAGGACTGGGGAGACCCAGTACTTC.

V gene TRBV30 combines with J gene TRBJ2-7, with 9 nucleotides matching TRBD2. Germline-derived CDR1 and CDR2 are GTSNPN and SVGIG (reference sequence). The CDR3 runs 16 residues. With 1 base clipped from V and 2 bases from J, the junction kept 9 bases outside the gene matches. For the CDR3, the DNA is TGTGCCTGGAGTGACGACGTAGCGGGAGTAGCCTACGAGCAGTACTTC. It encodes CAWSDDVAGVAYEQYF.

This clonotype has ten or more counts. The genes are TRBV7-2 and TRBJ1-5; no clear D gene. The CDR3 is 14 residues long. Trimming took off 2 bases at V and 4 bases at J, with 9 bases between the two ends. Germline loops: CDR1 SGHTA, CDR2 FQGNSA. CDR3 loop: CASSLFRKNQPQHF. The CDR3 nucleotides are TGTGCCAGCAGCTTATTCCGGAAGAATCAGCCCCAGCATTTT.

This clonotype has a handful of counts. V is TRBV5-1 and J is TRBJ1-1, with 11 positions matching TRBD1. The CDR3 is made up of 14 amino acids. The V gene end was trimmed by 6 bases and the J gene end by 4 bases; junction bases not matched to a gene: 5. Germline CDR1 SGHRS, CDR2 YFSETQ. CDR3 loop: CASTKGTGGTEAFF. The CDR3 DNA reads as TGCGCCAGCACGAAAGGGACAGGGGGCACTGAAGCTTTCTTT.

This clonotype was recorded at least ten times. This chain connects TRBV2 to TRBJ1-2, with TRBD1 identical over 8 bases. Trimming took 5 bases from V and 7 from J; bases not matched to a gene: 6. The CDR3 spans 13 residues. Germline loops: CDR1 SNHLY, CDR2 FYNNEI. CDR3 sequence reads: CASSSTGGSGYTF. CDR3 coding DNA: TGTGCCAGCAGTTCAACAGGGGGGTCTGGCTACACCTTC.

This clonotype has more than one count but fewer than ten. This rearrangement joins TRBV27 to TRBJ2-1; D possibly corresponds to TRBD2 (7 bases). The CDR3 totals 15 residues. Germline CDR1 is MNHEY and CDR2 is SMNVEV (reference sequence). V was clipped by 2 bases and J by 8 bases, with 16 bases between them. The CDR3 loop is CASSLRGRARDEQFF. CDR3 nucleotides: TGTGCCAGCAGTTTAAGGGGGAGGGCCAGAGATGAGCAGTTCTTC.

This clonotype has a handful of counts. This rearrangement joins TRBV3-1 to TRBJ2-2; 11 bases map to TRBD1. The CDR3 is 14 amino acids. The V segment lost 4 bases and the J segment 9 bases; nucleotides outside the gene matches: 4. CDR1 LGHDT and CDR2 YNNKEL come from the germline V gene (reference sequence). CDR3 bases: TGTGCCAGCAGCCCAGGGACAGGGGGTCGGGAGCTGTTTTTT. Translated, it gives CASSPGTGGRELFF.

This clonotype was counted many times. V and J are TRBV3-1 and TRBJ2-7; 7 bases line up with TRBD1. Germline CDR1 is LGHDT and CDR2 is YNNKEL (reference sequence). CDR3 length equals 13 residues. With V trimmed by 1 base and J by 6 bases, 3 bases remained unmatched. CDR3 bases: TGTGCCAGCAGCCAAGTTCCAGGGGGCGAGCAGTACTTC. Amino acid sequence: CASSQVPGGEQYF.